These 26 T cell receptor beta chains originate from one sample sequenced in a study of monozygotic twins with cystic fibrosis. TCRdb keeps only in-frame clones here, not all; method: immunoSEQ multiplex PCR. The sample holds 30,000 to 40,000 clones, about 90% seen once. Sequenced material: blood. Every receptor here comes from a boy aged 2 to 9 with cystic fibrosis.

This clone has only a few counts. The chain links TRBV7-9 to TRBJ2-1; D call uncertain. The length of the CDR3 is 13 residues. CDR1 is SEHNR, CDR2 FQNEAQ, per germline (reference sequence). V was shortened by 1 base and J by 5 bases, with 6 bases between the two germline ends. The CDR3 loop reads CASSLVVNNEQFF. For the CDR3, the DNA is TGTGCCAGCAGCTTAGTGGTAAACAATGAGCAGTTCTTC.

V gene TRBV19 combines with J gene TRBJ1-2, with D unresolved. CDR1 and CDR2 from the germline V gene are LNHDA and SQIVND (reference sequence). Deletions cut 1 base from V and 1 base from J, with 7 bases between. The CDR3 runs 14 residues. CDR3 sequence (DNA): TGTGCCAGTAGTATAGTAAAGGATAACTATGGCTACACCTTC. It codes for CASSIVKDNYGYTF.

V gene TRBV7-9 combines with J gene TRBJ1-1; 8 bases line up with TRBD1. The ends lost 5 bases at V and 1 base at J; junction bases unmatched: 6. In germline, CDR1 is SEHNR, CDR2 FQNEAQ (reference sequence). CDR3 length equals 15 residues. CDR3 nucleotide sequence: TGTGCCAGCAGCACGGGACAGGAGCCGAACACTGAAGCTTTCTTT. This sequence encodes CASSTGQEPNTEAFF.

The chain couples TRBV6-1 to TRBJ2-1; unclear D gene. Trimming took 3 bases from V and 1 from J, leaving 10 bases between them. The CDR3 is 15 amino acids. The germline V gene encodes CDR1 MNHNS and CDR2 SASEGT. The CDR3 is CASSETQTSYNEQFF. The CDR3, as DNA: TGTGCCAGCAGTGAGACCCAAACGTCCTACAATGAGCAGTTCTTC.

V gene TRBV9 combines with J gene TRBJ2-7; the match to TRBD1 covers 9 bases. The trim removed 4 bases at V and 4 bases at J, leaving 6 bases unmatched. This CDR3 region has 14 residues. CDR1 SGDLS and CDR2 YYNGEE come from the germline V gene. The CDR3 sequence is CASSSGTGTYEQYF. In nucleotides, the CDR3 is TGTGCCAGCAGCTCCGGGACAGGGACATACGAGCAGTACTTC.

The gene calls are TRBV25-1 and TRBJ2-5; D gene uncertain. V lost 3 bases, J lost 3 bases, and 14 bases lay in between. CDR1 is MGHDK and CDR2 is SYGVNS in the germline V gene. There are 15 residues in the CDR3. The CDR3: CASSDRGRMEETQYF. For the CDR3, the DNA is TGTGCCAGCAGTGACCGCGGCCGTATGGAAGAGACCCAGTACTTC.

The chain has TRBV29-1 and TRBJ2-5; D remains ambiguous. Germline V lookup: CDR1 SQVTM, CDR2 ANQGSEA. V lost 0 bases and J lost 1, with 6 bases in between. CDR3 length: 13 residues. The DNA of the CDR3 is TGCAGCGTTGAAGAGGGGTTCCAAGAGACCCAGTACTTC. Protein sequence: CSVEEGFQETQYF.

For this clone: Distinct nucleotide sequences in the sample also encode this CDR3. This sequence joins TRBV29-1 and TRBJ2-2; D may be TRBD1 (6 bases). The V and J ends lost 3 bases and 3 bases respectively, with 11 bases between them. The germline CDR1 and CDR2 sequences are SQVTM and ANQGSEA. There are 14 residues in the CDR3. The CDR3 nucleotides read TGCAGCGTTGAGGATTCAGGGGACACCGGGGAGCTGTTTTTT. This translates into CSVEDSGDTGELFF.

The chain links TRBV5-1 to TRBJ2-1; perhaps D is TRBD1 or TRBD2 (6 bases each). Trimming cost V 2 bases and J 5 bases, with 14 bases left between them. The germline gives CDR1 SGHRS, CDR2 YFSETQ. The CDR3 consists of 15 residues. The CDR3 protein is CASSLGGLLNNEQFF. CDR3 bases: TGCGCCAGCAGCTTAGGGGGGCTACTTAACAATGAGCAGTTCTTC.

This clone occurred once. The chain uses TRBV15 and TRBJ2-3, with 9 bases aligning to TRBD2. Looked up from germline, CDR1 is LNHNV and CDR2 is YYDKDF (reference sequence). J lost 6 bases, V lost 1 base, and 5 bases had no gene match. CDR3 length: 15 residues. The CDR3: CATSRVAGAGDTQYF. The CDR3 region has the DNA TGTGCCACCAGCAGAGTAGCGGGGGCGGGGGATACGCAGTATTTT. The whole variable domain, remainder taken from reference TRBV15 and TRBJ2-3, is DAMVIQNPRYQVTQFGKPVTLSCSQTLNHNVMYWYQQKSSQAPKLLFHYYDKDFNNEADTPDNFQSRRPNTSFCFLDIRSPGLGDTAMYLCATSRVAGAGDTQYFGPGTRLTVL.

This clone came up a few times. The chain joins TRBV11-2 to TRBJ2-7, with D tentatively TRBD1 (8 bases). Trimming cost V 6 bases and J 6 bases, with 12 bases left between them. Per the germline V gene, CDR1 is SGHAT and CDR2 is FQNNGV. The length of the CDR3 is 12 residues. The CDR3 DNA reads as TGTGCCAGCAGGGACAGGGAGGGCGAGCAGTACTTC. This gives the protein CASRDREGEQYF.

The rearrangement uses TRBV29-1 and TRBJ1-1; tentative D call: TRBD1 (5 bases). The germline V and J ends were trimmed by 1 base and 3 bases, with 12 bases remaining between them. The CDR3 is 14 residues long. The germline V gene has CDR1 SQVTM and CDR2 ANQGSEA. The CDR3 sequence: CSVEVGGKDTEAFF. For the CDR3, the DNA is TGCAGCGTTGAAGTCGGGGGTAAGGACACTGAAGCTTTCTTT. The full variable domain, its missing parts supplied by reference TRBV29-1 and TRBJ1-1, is SAVISQKPSRDICQRGTSLTIQCQVDSQVTMMFWYRQQPGQSLTLIATANQGSEATYESGFVIDKFPISRPNLTFSTLTVSNMSPEDSSIYLCSVEVGGKDTEAFFGQGTRLTVV.

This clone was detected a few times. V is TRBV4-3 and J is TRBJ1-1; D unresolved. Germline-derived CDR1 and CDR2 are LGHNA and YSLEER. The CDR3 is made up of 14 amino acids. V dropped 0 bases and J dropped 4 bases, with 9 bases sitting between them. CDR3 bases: TGCGCCAGCAGCCAAGAACCCCTTAGCACTGAAGCTTTCTTT. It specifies CASSQEPLSTEAFF.

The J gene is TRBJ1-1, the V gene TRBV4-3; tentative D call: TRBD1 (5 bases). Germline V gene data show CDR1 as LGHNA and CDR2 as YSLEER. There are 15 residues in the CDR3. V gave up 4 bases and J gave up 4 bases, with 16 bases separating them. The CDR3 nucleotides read TGCGCCAGCAGCCCGCACCTTGGGGGAGGCACTGAAGCTTTCTTT. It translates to CASSPHLGGGTEAFF.

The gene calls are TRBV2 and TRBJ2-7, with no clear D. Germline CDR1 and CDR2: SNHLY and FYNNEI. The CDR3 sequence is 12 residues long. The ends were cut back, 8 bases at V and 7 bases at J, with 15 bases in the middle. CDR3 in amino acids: CASARDGFEQYF. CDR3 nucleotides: TGTGCCAGCGCCCGTGACGGGTTTGAGCAGTACTTC.

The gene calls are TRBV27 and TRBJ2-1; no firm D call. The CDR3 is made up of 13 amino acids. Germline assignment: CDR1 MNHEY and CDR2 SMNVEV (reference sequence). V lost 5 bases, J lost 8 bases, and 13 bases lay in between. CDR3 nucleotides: TGTGCCAGCAGTGCCACGGCGTGGGATGAGCAGTTCTTC. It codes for CASSATAWDEQFF.

CDR3 bases: TGCAGCGTTGAAGGCGGGGGGGGTGGCTACACCTTC. Protein: CSVEGGGGGYTF. This chain uses TRBV29-1 with TRBJ1-2; tentative D call: TRBD1 (5 bases). Trimming stripped 1 base from V and 7 bases from J, with 10 bases between. Germline V gene lookup returns CDR1 SQVTM and CDR2 ANQGSEA. The CDR3 covers 12 residues.

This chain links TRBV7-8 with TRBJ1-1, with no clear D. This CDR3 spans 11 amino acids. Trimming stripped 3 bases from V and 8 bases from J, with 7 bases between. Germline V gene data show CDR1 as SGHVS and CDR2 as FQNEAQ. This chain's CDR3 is CASSLDREAFF. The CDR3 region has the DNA TGTGCCAGCAGCTTGGACCGCGAAGCTTTCTTT.

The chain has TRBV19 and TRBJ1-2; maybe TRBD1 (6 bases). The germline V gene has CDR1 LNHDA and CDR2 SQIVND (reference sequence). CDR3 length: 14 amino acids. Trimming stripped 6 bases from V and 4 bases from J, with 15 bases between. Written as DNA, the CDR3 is TGTGCCAGTAGGGCAACAGGGATTCCCTATGGCTACACCTTC. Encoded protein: CASRATGIPYGYTF.

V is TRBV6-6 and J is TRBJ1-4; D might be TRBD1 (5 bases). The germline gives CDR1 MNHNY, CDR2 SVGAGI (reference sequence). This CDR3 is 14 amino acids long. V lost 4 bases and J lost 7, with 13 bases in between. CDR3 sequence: CASSSPGLGEKLFF. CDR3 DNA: TGTGCCAGCAGTTCCCCAGGGTTGGGTGAAAAACTGTTTTTT.

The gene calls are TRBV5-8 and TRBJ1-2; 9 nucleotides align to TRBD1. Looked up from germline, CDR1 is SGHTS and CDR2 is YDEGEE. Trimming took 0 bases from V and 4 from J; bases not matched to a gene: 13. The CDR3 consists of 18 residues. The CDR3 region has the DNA TGTGCCAGCAGCTTGGCCGGGACAGGGTATCTGCTGATCTATGGCTACACCTTC. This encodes CASSLAGTGYLLIYGYTF.

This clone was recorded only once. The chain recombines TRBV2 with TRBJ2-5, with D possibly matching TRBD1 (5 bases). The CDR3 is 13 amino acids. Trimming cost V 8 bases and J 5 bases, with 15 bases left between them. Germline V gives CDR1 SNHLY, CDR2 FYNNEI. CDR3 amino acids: CASQGISWETQYF. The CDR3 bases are TGTGCCAGCCAGGGTATATCTTGGGAGACCCAGTACTTC.

The CDR3 is CSVGRVGTEAFF. The CDR3 DNA follows: TGCAGCGTAGGACGGGTGGGCACTGAAGCTTTCTTT. V and J are TRBV29-1 and TRBJ1-1; no reliable D call. V dropped 6 bases and J dropped 4 bases, with 12 bases sitting between them. The CDR3 spans 12 residues. Germline CDR1 reads SQVTM; CDR2 reads ANQGSEA.

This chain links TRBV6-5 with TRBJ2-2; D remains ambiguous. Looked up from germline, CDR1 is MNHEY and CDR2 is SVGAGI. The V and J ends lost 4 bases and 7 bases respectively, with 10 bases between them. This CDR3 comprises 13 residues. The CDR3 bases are TGTGCCAGCAGTTCCCCCCCTAGCGGGGAGCTGTTTTTT. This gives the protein CASSSPPSGELFF.

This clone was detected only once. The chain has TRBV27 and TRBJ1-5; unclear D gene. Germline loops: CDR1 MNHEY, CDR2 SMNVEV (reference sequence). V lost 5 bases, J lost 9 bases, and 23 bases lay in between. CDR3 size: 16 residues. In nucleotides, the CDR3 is TGTGCCAGCAGTCCGTATATAGACACCTCCGGAAGGCCCCAGCATTTT. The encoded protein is CASSPYIDTSGRPQHF.

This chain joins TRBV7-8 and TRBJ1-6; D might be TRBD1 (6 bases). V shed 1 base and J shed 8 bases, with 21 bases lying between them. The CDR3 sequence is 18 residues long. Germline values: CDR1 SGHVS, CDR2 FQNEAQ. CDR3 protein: CASSLETGQITIHSPLHF. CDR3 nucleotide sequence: TGTGCCAGCAGCTTAGAAACAGGGCAGATCACTATCCATTCACCCCTCCACTTT. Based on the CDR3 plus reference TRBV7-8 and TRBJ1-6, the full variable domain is GAGVSQSPRYKVAKRGQDVALRCDPISGHVSLFWYQQALGQGPEFLTYFQNEAQLDKSGLPSDRFFAERPEGSVSTLKIQRTQQEDSAVYLCASSLETGQITIHSPLHFGNGTRLTVT.